These T cell receptor beta chains were read from a single sample in a study of cytomegalovirus exposure and HLA in healthy donors. This table comes from immunoSEQ multiplex PCR, and its TCRdb copy is limited to in-frame clones, with some not included. Here the sample spans approximately 100,000 clones, 70% to 80% being singletons. The source material was PBMCs. Receptors were obtained from a woman aged 35 to 49 in good health and CMV-seropositive. CDR3s include the opening cysteine and the closing phenylalanine or tryptophan. Each record gives: V gene, D gene, clone size, J gene, CDR3 protein, CDR3 DNA. The D gene is left open where the match is weak. Clone size appears in some rows only: once, few, many, or a class for an expanded clone.

v_call: TRBV19; d_call: TRBD1; clone_size: NA; j_call: TRBJ2-7; cdr3_aa: CASGVTGGYEQYF; cdr3_nt: TGTGCCAGTGGCGTGACAGGGGGCTACGAGCAGTACTTC
v_call: TRBV10-3; d_call: TRBD1; clone_size: NA; j_call: TRBJ1-4; cdr3_aa: CAISGTVDNEKLFF; cdr3_nt: TGTGCCATCAGCGGGACAGTTGATAATGAAAAACTGTTTTTT
v_call: TRBV7-7; d_call: TRBD1; clone_size: NA; j_call: TRBJ1-1; cdr3_aa: CASSRDRNTEAFF; cdr3_nt: TGTGCTAGCAGCCGGGACAGGAACACTGAAGCTTTCTTT
v_call: TRBV6-5; d_call: NA; clone_size: NA; j_call: TRBJ1-4; cdr3_aa: CASSPGVANEKLFF; cdr3_nt: TGTGCCAGCAGTCCAGGGGTGGCTAATGAAAAACTGTTTTTT
v_call: TRBV6-5; d_call: NA; clone_size: NA; j_call: TRBJ2-3; cdr3_aa: CASSYLARGDTQYF; cdr3_nt: TGTGCCAGCAGTTACTTAGCCAGGGGTGATACGCAGTATTTT
v_call: TRBV30; d_call: NA; clone_size: NA; j_call: TRBJ1-1; cdr3_aa: CAWSAQTPNTEAFF; cdr3_nt: TGTGCCTGGAGTGCCCAAACACCGAACACTGAAGCTTTCTTT
v_call: TRBV6-1; d_call: TRBD1; clone_size: NA; j_call: TRBJ2-7; cdr3_aa: CASSEGGQGAYEQYF; cdr3_nt: TGTGCCAGCAGTGAGGGGGGACAGGGGGCTTACGAGCAGTACTTC
v_call: TRBV30; d_call: TRBD2; clone_size: NA; j_call: TRBJ2-5; cdr3_aa: CAWSSGLLETQYF; cdr3_nt: TGTGCCTGGAGTTCGGGACTACTCGAGACCCAGTACTTC
v_call: TRBV29-1; d_call: NA; clone_size: NA; j_call: TRBJ1-2; cdr3_aa: CSVLGGAFYGYTF; cdr3_nt: TGCAGCGTTTTGGGGGGGGCGTTCTATGGCTACACCTTC
v_call: TRBV30; d_call: TRBD1; clone_size: NA; j_call: TRBJ1-2; cdr3_aa: CAWQTGNNYGYTF; cdr3_nt: TGTGCCTGGCAGACAGGGAACAACTATGGCTACACCTTC
v_call: TRBV2; d_call: TRBD2; clone_size: NA; j_call: TRBJ2-1; cdr3_aa: CASGSFRLAGSYNEQFF; cdr3_nt: TGTGCCAGCGGATCCTTTCGCCTAGCGGGATCCTACAATGAGCAGTTCTTC
v_call: TRBV27; d_call: TRBD1; clone_size: NA; j_call: TRBJ1-6; cdr3_aa: CASRGQGDSPLHF; cdr3_nt: TGTGCCAGCCGGGGACAGGGGGATTCACCCCTCCACTTT
v_call: TRBV5-8; d_call: NA; clone_size: NA; j_call: TRBJ1-1; cdr3_aa: CASSLEPHTEAFF; cdr3_nt: TGTGCCAGCAGCCTGGAGCCTCACACTGAAGCTTTCTTT
v_call: TRBV27; d_call: NA; clone_size: few; j_call: TRBJ2-3; cdr3_aa: CASSFWWGDLSTDTQYF; cdr3_nt: TGTGCCAGCAGTTTTTGGTGGGGGGACCTTAGCACAGATACGCAGTATTTT
v_call: TRBV18; d_call: NA; clone_size: NA; j_call: TRBJ1-2; cdr3_aa: CASSPRGEEDGYTF; cdr3_nt: TGTGCCAGCTCACCACGTGGTGAGGAGGATGGCTACACCTTC
v_call: TRBV14; d_call: NA; clone_size: NA; j_call: TRBJ1-1; cdr3_aa: CASSTPDGQRAEAFF; cdr3_nt: TGTGCCAGCAGCACTCCCGACGGCCAGAGGGCTGAAGCTTTCTTT
v_call: TRBV18; d_call: NA; clone_size: NA; j_call: TRBJ1-6; cdr3_aa: CASSASGDSPLHF; cdr3_nt: TGTGCCAGCTCGGCCAGTGGAGATTCACCCCTCCACTTT
v_call: TRBV5-1; d_call: NA; clone_size: few; j_call: TRBJ1-1; cdr3_aa: CASSPSRGAVEAFF; cdr3_nt: TGCGCCAGCAGCCCCTCCCGGGGGGCGGTTGAAGCTTTCTTT
v_call: TRBV2; d_call: TRBD1; clone_size: few; j_call: TRBJ1-1; cdr3_aa: CASKPGGWYTEAFF; cdr3_nt: TGTGCCAGCAAGCCAGGGGGCTGGTACACTGAAGCTTTCTTT
v_call: TRBV19; d_call: NA; clone_size: NA; j_call: TRBJ1-1; cdr3_aa: CASSNTRGLPEAFF; cdr3_nt: TGTGCCAGTAGTAACACGCGCGGCCTCCCTGAAGCTTTCTTT
v_call: TRBV27; d_call: TRBD1; clone_size: NA; j_call: TRBJ1-1; cdr3_aa: CASTYRGTEAFF; cdr3_nt: TGTGCCAGCACCTACAGGGGAACTGAAGCTTTCTTT
v_call: TRBV18; d_call: NA; clone_size: NA; j_call: TRBJ1-2; cdr3_aa: CASSRGKDGNYGYTF; cdr3_nt: TGTGCCAGCTCACGCGGGAAGGACGGGAACTATGGCTACACCTTC
v_call: TRBV5-8; d_call: TRBD1; clone_size: NA; j_call: TRBJ1-5; cdr3_aa: CASRPPGTAYQPQHF; cdr3_nt: TGTGCCAGCAGGCCGCCCGGGACAGCTTATCAGCCCCAGCATTTT
v_call: TRBV6-1; d_call: TRBD1; clone_size: NA; j_call: TRBJ1-5; cdr3_aa: CASSDRTGQSQPQHF; cdr3_nt: TGTGCCAGCAGTGACCGGACAGGGCAAAGTCAGCCCCAGCATTTT
v_call: TRBV10-2; d_call: NA; clone_size: NA; j_call: TRBJ2-2; cdr3_aa: CASILGQTTGELFF; cdr3_nt: TGCGCCAGCATCCTAGGACAGACGACCGGGGAGCTGTTTTTT
v_call: TRBV6-6; d_call: TRBD1; clone_size: NA; j_call: TRBJ2-7; cdr3_aa: CASRPDRGEQYF; cdr3_nt: TGTGCCAGCAGACCCGACAGGGGCGAGCAGTACTTC
v_call: TRBV18; d_call: NA; clone_size: NA; j_call: TRBJ1-1; cdr3_aa: CASSAAGLTEAFF; cdr3_nt: TGTGCCAGCTCCGCAGCGGGCCTTACTGAAGCTTTCTTT
v_call: TRBV5-1; d_call: NA; clone_size: NA; j_call: TRBJ2-1; cdr3_aa: CASRPTGTGYNEQFF; cdr3_nt: TGCGCCAGCAGACCTACCGGGACTGGTTACAATGAGCAGTTCTTC
v_call: TRBV30; d_call: TRBD1; clone_size: NA; j_call: TRBJ1-5; cdr3_aa: CAWSVRGRWSGNQPQHF; cdr3_nt: TGTGCCTGGAGTGTTAGGGGGCGGTGGTCGGGCAATCAGCCCCAGCATTTT
v_call: TRBV19; d_call: TRBD2; clone_size: NA; j_call: TRBJ2-1; cdr3_aa: CASSWTSGIYNEQFF; cdr3_nt: TGTGCCAGTAGCTGGACTAGCGGAATCTACAATGAGCAGTTCTTC
v_call: TRBV25-1; d_call: TRBD1; clone_size: NA; j_call: TRBJ1-1; cdr3_aa: CASRAQGAWAFF; cdr3_nt: TGTGCCAGCAGAGCACAGGGGGCGTGGGCTTTCTTT
v_call: TRBV15; d_call: NA; clone_size: NA; j_call: TRBJ1-5; cdr3_aa: CATSRVPYQPQHF; cdr3_nt: TGTGCCACCAGCAGAGTCCCTTATCAGCCCCAGCATTTT
v_call: TRBV5-1; d_call: NA; clone_size: once; j_call: TRBJ2-2; cdr3_aa: CASSLLPGTGELFF; cdr3_nt: TGCGCCAGCAGCTTGTTGCCGGGCACCGGGGAGCTGTTTTTT
v_call: TRBV2; d_call: NA; clone_size: NA; j_call: TRBJ1-5; cdr3_aa: CASMIDRANQPQHF; cdr3_nt: TGTGCCAGCATGATAGACAGAGCAAATCAGCCCCAGCATTTT
v_call: TRBV6-1; d_call: TRBD1; clone_size: NA; j_call: TRBJ2-1; cdr3_aa: CASRTDRGPYNEQFF; cdr3_nt: TGTGCCAGCAGGACTGACAGGGGGCCGTACAATGAGCAGTTCTTC
v_call: TRBV19; d_call: NA; clone_size: NA; j_call: TRBJ1-1; cdr3_aa: CASTTQGKNTEAFF; cdr3_nt: TGTGCCAGTACTACCCAGGGGAAGAACACTGAAGCTTTCTTT
v_call: TRBV7-6; d_call: TRBD1; clone_size: once; j_call: TRBJ1-6; cdr3_aa: CASSIGQANSPLHF; cdr3_nt: TGTGCCAGCAGTATAGGACAGGCAAATTCACCCCTCCACTTT
v_call: TRBV2; d_call: NA; clone_size: NA; j_call: TRBJ1-1; cdr3_aa: CAIGGRGSTEAFF; cdr3_nt: TGTGCCATCGGGGGACGGGGGAGCACTGAAGCTTTCTTT
v_call: TRBV6-6; d_call: TRBD1; clone_size: NA; j_call: TRBJ1-6; cdr3_aa: CASGDRTINSPLHF; cdr3_nt: TGTGCCAGCGGGGACAGGACAATAAATTCACCCCTCCACTTT
v_call: TRBV4-1; d_call: TRBD1; clone_size: NA; j_call: TRBJ1-1; cdr3_aa: CASSRSRQGVDTEAFF; cdr3_nt: TGCGCCAGCAGCCGATCACGACAGGGGGTTGACACTGAAGCTTTCTTT
v_call: TRBV5-6; d_call: NA; clone_size: NA; j_call: TRBJ2-3; cdr3_aa: CASSSLDRGKPADTQYF; cdr3_nt: TGTGCCAGCAGCTCCTTGGACCGGGGGAAACCGGCAGATACGCAGTATTTT
v_call: TRBV19; d_call: NA; clone_size: NA; j_call: TRBJ1-2; cdr3_aa: CASSLSVTGYTF; cdr3_nt: TGTGCCAGTAGTCTGAGCGTTACTGGCTACACCTTC
v_call: TRBV5-5; d_call: NA; clone_size: few; j_call: TRBJ2-3; cdr3_aa: CAGTIGVGATDTQYF; cdr3_nt: TGTGCCGGGACAATTGGAGTAGGGGCGACGGATACGCAGTATTTT
v_call: TRBV5-1; d_call: TRBD1; clone_size: NA; j_call: TRBJ2-1; cdr3_aa: CASSFRRQGPYNEQFF; cdr3_nt: TGCGCCAGCAGCTTTCGCCGACAGGGGCCCTACAATGAGCAGTTCTTC
v_call: TRBV18; d_call: NA; clone_size: NA; j_call: TRBJ1-2; cdr3_aa: CASSPATGYGYTF; cdr3_nt: TGTGCCAGCTCACCCGCGACAGGCTATGGCTACACCTTC
v_call: TRBV6-1; d_call: NA; clone_size: once; j_call: TRBJ1-2; cdr3_aa: CASSLEYGYTF; cdr3_nt: TGTGCCAGCAGCCTGGAGTATGGCTACACCTTC
v_call: TRBV7-9; d_call: NA; clone_size: few; j_call: TRBJ2-1; cdr3_aa: CASVSGSYNEQFF; cdr3_nt: TGTGCCAGCGTCTCCGGGTCCTACAATGAGCAGTTCTTC
v_call: TRBV4-1; d_call: TRBD2; clone_size: NA; j_call: TRBJ2-1; cdr3_aa: CASSQGTGGDNEQFF; cdr3_nt: TGCGCCAGCAGCCAAGGAACGGGGGGAGACAATGAGCAGTTCTTC
v_call: TRBV25-1; d_call: NA; clone_size: NA; j_call: TRBJ1-2; cdr3_aa: CASSLPGSSYGYTF; cdr3_nt: TGTGCCAGCAGCCTGCCGGGGAGTTCCTATGGCTACACCTTC
v_call: TRBV19; d_call: TRBD1; clone_size: NA; j_call: TRBJ1-4; cdr3_aa: CASIRTGADEKLFF; cdr3_nt: TGTGCCAGTATTAGGACAGGGGCCGATGAAAAACTGTTTTTT
v_call: TRBV18; d_call: NA; clone_size: few; j_call: TRBJ2-3; cdr3_aa: CASSPRVLSDTQYF; cdr3_nt: TGTGCCAGCTCACCGAGGGTGCTCTCAGATACGCAGTATTTT
v_call: TRBV7-9; d_call: NA; clone_size: NA; j_call: TRBJ1-1; cdr3_aa: CASSQGRMNTEAFF; cdr3_nt: TGTGCCAGCAGCCAGGGTCGAATGAACACTGAAGCTTTCTTT
v_call: TRBV5-4; d_call: NA; clone_size: NA; j_call: TRBJ1-3; cdr3_aa: CASSSDRTSGNTIYF; cdr3_nt: TGTGCCAGCAGCTCCGACAGAACCTCTGGAAACACCATATATTTT
v_call: TRBV6-5; d_call: TRBD1; clone_size: NA; j_call: TRBJ1-2; cdr3_aa: CASSGHRGRALGYTF; cdr3_nt: TGTGCCAGCAGTGGACACAGGGGGCGCGCCCTTGGCTACACCTTC